A selection of T cell receptor beta chains follows, all from one sample in a study of blood T cell repertoires in COVID-19. This table comes from immunoSEQ multiplex PCR, and its TCRdb copy is limited to in-frame clones, with some not included. The sample holds roughly 250,000 clones, 88% seen once. Specimen: PBMCs or T cells enriched from blood (not recorded which). These receptors all stem from a woman aged 45-65 years who had recovered from COVID-19. The CDR3 runs from the conserved cysteine through the conserved F or W. Each record gives: clone size, V gene, D gene, J gene, CDR3 DNA, CDR3 protein. The D gene is left open where the match is weak. Size tells how often a clone was seen (once, few, many) or the class of an expanded clone, and some rows leave it out.

>NA|TRBV19|TRBD2|TRBJ2-1
TGTGCCAGTAGTCCGATTAGCGGGCCATCCTACAATGAGCAGTTCTTC
CASSPISGPSYNEQFF
>NA|TRBV7-9|TRBD2|TRBJ2-5
TGTGCCAGCAGCTTAGAGGGAGGGCTCTTGGAGACCCAGTACTTC
CASSLEGGLLETQYF
>NA|TRBV7-9|NA|TRBJ2-3
TGTGCCAGCAGCTTAGCCGGACGGAGGGTGACAGATACGCAGTATTTT
CASSLAGRRVTDTQYF
>NA|TRBV6-2/TRBV6-3|TRBD1|TRBJ1-5
TGTGCCAGCAGCCGGGACAGGAACGGCCAGCCCCAGCATTTT
CASSRDRNGQPQHF
>NA|TRBV7-2|TRBD2|TRBJ2-7
TGTGCCAGCTCTCCCGACGGGCGGGAGGGCCAAGAGCAGTACTTC
CASSPDGREGQEQYF
>NA|TRBV6-5|TRBD2|TRBJ2-1
TGTGCCAGCACTCGGACTAGCGGGAGCTATGAGCAGTTCTTC
CASTRTSGSYEQFF
>NA|TRBV3-1/TRBV3-2|TRBD2|TRBJ2-5
TGTGCCAGCAGCAAGCGCCAGCGGGAGGAAGAGACCCAGTACTTC
CASSKRQREEETQYF
>NA|TRBV3-1/TRBV3-2|NA|TRBJ1-3
TGTGCCAGCAGCTTCCTGGGTGAACAGGGCACCATATATTTT
CASSFLGEQGTIYF
>once|TRBV28|TRBD1|TRBJ1-1
TGTGCCAGCAGTTCCGGGACAGGGTTTTCGAACACTGAAGCTTTCTTT
CASSSGTGFSNTEAFF
>once|TRBV7-8|TRBD2|TRBJ2-3
TGTGCCAGCACTTTACCGGGACTAGAGATTTCAGATACGCAGTATTTT
CASTLPGLEISDTQYF
>NA|TRBV7-3|TRBD2|TRBJ2-3
TGTGCCAGCAGCCTTACGGGGGGGACGACAGATACGCAGTATTTT
CASSLTGGTTDTQYF
>NA|TRBV5-6|NA|TRBJ1-6
TGTGCCAGCAGCTTCGGCCCGGGGTTGAATAATTCACCCCTCCACTTT
CASSFGPGLNNSPLHF
>NA|TRBV5-4|TRBD2|TRBJ2-7
TGTGCCAGCAGCTTGCGGGGAGGGGCCTACGAGCAGTACTTC
CASSLRGGAYEQYF
>NA|TRBV19|NA|TRBJ1-5
TGTGCCGCCTCAGGACAGTTTAGCAATCAGCCCCAGCATTTT
CAASGQFSNQPQHF
>NA|TRBV21-1|NA|TRBJ1-6
TGTGCCAGCAGCAACTGGGGCTCACCCCTCCACTTT
CASSNWGSPLHF
>NA|TRBV13|TRBD2|TRBJ2-4
TGTGCCAGCAGCCCCGGGACTAGCCGAGCCAAAAACATTCAGTACTTC
CASSPGTSRAKNIQYF
>few|TRBV18|TRBD1|TRBJ2-5
TGTGCCAGCTCACCGCAGGACAGGGGACAAGAGACCCAGTACTTC
CASSPQDRGQETQYF
>NA|TRBV10-3|TRBD1|TRBJ1-2
TGTGCCATCAGGGGGATGACAGGGGGCTTTGGCTACACCTTC
CAIRGMTGGFGYTF
>NA|TRBV5-6|NA|TRBJ2-7
TGTGCCAGCAGCCGCCCCGAGGGGAGGACCTACGAGCAGTACTTC
CASSRPEGRTYEQYF
>NA|TRBV27|TRBD1|TRBJ2-7
TGTGCCAGCAGTTGGACAGGGGGCGGCGAGCAGTACTTC
CASSWTGGGEQYF
>NA|TRBV5-4|TRBD2|TRBJ2-3
TGTGCCAGCAGCTTGGACAGGACTAGCGGAGATACGCAGTATTTT
CASSLDRTSGDTQYF
>NA|TRBV10-3|NA|TRBJ2-5
TGTGCCATCAGTGCAACACAAGAGACCCAGTACTTC
CAISATQETQYF
>NA|TRBV28|TRBD1|TRBJ1-1
TGTGCCAGCAGTAAGGACAGGGATCGGGCTGAAGCTTTCTTT
CASSKDRDRAEAFF